Presented here are 19 T cell receptor beta chains from one specimen sequenced in a study of tumor and adjacent non-tumor tissue in lung cancer. The template was RNA from unsorted bulk tissue. TCRbeta libraries were built with three rounds of nested PCR, modified from ARM-PCR. TCRdb re-called the multiplex PCR reads through MiXCR, storing one row per CDR3 protein. The profile shows approximately 79,000 distinct CDR3 sequences, roughly 62% of them singletons. The sample consisted of lung tumor tissue. The receptors were sampled from a man aged 65 to 85 with non-small cell lung cancer.

This rearrangement joins TRBV29-1 to TRBJ1-5; 11 bases are a match to TRBD1. J was trimmed by 4 bases and V by 6 bases; bases with no gene match: 14. CDR1 and CDR2 from the germline V gene are SQVTM and ANQGSEA. The CDR3 covers 17 residues. The CDR3 DNA follows: TGCAGCGTAGACATCGGGACAGGGGGTCCGAAGAATCAGCCCCAGCATTTT. Translated: CSVDIGTGGPKNQPQHF.

About this clonotype: At one end the junction does not follow the germline gene, possibly because of a read error. The chain carries TRBV5-1 and TRBJ2-7; the D call may be TRBD1 or TRBD2 (6 bases each). The CDR3 runs to 15 residues. The germline V gene encodes CDR1 SGHRS and CDR2 YFSETQ. CDR3 in amino acids: CASSPSAGEDYKQYF. The CDR3 DNA follows: TGCGCAAGCAGCCCCTCCGCAGGGGAGGACTACAAGCAGTACTTC.

Ten or more counts support this clonotype. J is TRBJ2-7 and V is TRBV6-1; 8 positions match TRBD1. CDR3 length: 13 amino acids. Germline-derived CDR1 and CDR2 are MNHNS and SASEGT. Trimming removed 4 bases from V and 6 bases from J; junction bases left unmatched: 5. For the CDR3, the DNA is TGTGCCAGCAGTGGGGGACAGGAGGGCGAGCAGTACTTC. Its protein product is CASSGGQEGEQYF.

Regarding this clonotype: An end of the junction does not agree with germline; a read error may underlie this. The chain uses TRBV11-3 and TRBJ2-3, with a tentative D call TRBD2 (5 bases). Germline CDR1 reads SGHNT; CDR2 reads YENEEA. The CDR3 covers 14 residues. As DNA, the CDR3 is TGTGCCAGCAGGTTAGGAGGTAGTACAGATACGCAGTATTTT. The encoded protein is CASRLGGSTDTQYF.

About this clonotype: Compared with germline, one end of the junction differs, possibly owing to a read error. The V call is TRBV4-2, the J call TRBJ2-5; TRBD1 agrees at 8 bases. Germline V gene sequence: CDR1 LGHNA, CDR2 YNFKEQ. The CDR3 runs to 16 residues. CDR3 DNA sequence: TGCACCAGCAGCCAAGGGGGGACAGGTGGGCAAGAGATCCAGTACTTC. Translation: CTSSQGGTGGQEIQYF.

With regard to this clonotype: Since the CDR3 does not end with the conserved phenylalanine or tryptophan, this likely comes from a read error. The CDR3 coding sequence is TGTGTCAGCAGTGCCCGGTACAGGGGGTCCGGGGAGCTGTTTTAT. It yields the protein CVSSARYRGSGELFY. J is TRBJ2-2 and V is TRBV6-1, with TRBD1 identical over 8 bases. CDR1 MNHNS and CDR2 SASEGT come from the germline V gene. The CDR3 has 15 residues.

On this clonotype: The conserved phenylalanine or tryptophan is not found at the CDR3 terminus, so this likely reflects a read error. The chain uses TRBV10-2 and TRBJ1-2; possibly TRBD1 for D (6 bases). Germline V lookup: CDR1 WSHSY, CDR2 SAAADI. Trimming took off 6 bases at V and 4 bases at J, with 15 bases between the two ends. The CDR3 is 14 residues long. This CDR3 is CASRETGGLYGYTS. For the CDR3, the DNA is TGCGCCAGCAGGGAGACGGGGGGCCTCTATGGCTACACCTCC.

This clonotype was counted at least ten times. The chain links TRBV10-3 to TRBJ2-7; TRBD1 aligns across 9 bases. Germline V gives CDR1 ENHRY, CDR2 SYGVKD. CDR3 size: 15 residues. Unmatched junction bases numbered 8, after V lost 1 base and J lost 7 bases. CDR3 sequence: CAISEWGTGSEEQYF. The CDR3 DNA reads as TGTGCCATCAGTGAGTGGGGGACAGGGTCGGAGGAGCAGTACTTC.

The chain links TRBV6-1 to TRBJ1-1, with no clear D. The CDR3 is made up of 14 amino acids. CDR1 and CDR2 (germline): MNHNS, SASEGT. Trimming took off 4 bases at V and 6 bases at J, with 15 bases between the two ends. CDR3 residues: CASSGRVVRSEAFF. The CDR3 coding sequence is TGTGCCAGCAGTGGAAGAGTCGTCCGCTCTGAAGCTTTCTTT.

V usage is TRBV24-1 and J usage is TRBJ2-3; the match to TRBD2 covers 8 bases. Germline trimming cut 7 bases from V and 5 bases from J; bases unmatched to any gene: 13. CDR1 KGHDR and CDR2 SFDVKD come from the germline V gene. The CDR3 spans 16 residues. CDR3 DNA: TGTGCCACCAGAGGTCTGACGGGAGGGCCTAGAGATACGCAGTATTTT. Translating it yields CATRGLTGGPRDTQYF.

A note on this clonotype: The junction shows a germline mismatch at one end, possibly a read error. The chain combines TRBV11-1 with TRBJ2-5; TRBD2 agrees at 7 bases. This CDR3 spans 14 amino acids. In germline, CDR1 is SGHAT, CDR2 FQDESV (reference sequence). The CDR3 nucleotides read TGTGCCAGCAGCCCCTACCGGGCCCGGGAGGCCCAGTGCTTC. Amino acid sequence: CASSPYRAREAQCF.

Concerning this clonotype itself: Since a much larger clone is just one base distant, this may be a read error. The chain joins TRBV6-5 to TRBJ2-7; TRBD2 agrees at 7 bases. The CDR3 runs to 14 residues. V shed 8 bases, J shed 6 bases, and the junction held 13 bases outside the gene matches. The germline V gene has CDR1 MNHEY and CDR2 SVGAGI. CDR3 loop: CASGWLLGGGEQYF. The CDR3, as DNA: TGTGCCAGCGGTTGGCTTCTAGGCGGGGGCGAGCAGTACTTC.

This chain uses TRBV20-1 with TRBJ2-3; D gene unclear. The CDR3 runs to 10 residues. The V gene's germline CDR1 is DFQATT and CDR2 SNEGSKA (reference sequence). The V end was cut by 7 bases, the J end by 7 bases, with 9 bases between. CDR3 bases: TGCAGTGTCCACATAAATACGCAGTATTTT. As protein: CSVHINTQYF.

In this sample, this clonotype turned up many times. V and J are TRBV20-1 and TRBJ1-1; no reliable D call. V was cut by 2 bases and J by 5 bases, with 3 bases left in between. The CDR3 loop spans 10 amino acids. CDR1 is DFQATT and CDR2 is SNEGSKA in the germline V gene (reference sequence). The CDR3 spells CSARTTEAFF. The CDR3 DNA reads as TGCAGTGCTAGAACGACTGAAGCTTTCTTT.

Turning to this clonotype: The junction shows a germline mismatch at one end, possibly a read error. For the CDR3, the DNA is TGCTCCAGCAGGGGCGGGGATCCTTCCTACAATGAGCAGTTCTTC. Protein sequence: CSSRGGDPSYNEQFF. V is TRBV4-1 and J is TRBJ2-1; D is possibly TRBD1 or TRBD2 (6 bases each). The CDR3 runs to 15 residues. CDR1 is MGHRA and CDR2 is YSYEKL in the germline V gene.

Notes on this clonotype: The junction does not match germline at one end; this may be a read error. In DNA form, the CDR3 reads TGTGCCATCAGTGAATATGGGGACAGATATAATTCACCCCTCCACTTT. This translates into CAISEYGDRYNSPLHF. The V and J genes are TRBV25-1 and TRBJ1-6; 7 bases map to TRBD1. Germline V lookup: CDR1 MGHDK, CDR2 SYGVNS. The CDR3 sequence is 16 residues long.

About this clonotype: At one boundary the junction diverges from the germline segment, which might be a read error. The chain uses TRBV6-5 and TRBJ1-5; D perhaps matches TRBD1 (6 bases). The CDR3 totals 14 residues. The germline CDR1 and CDR2 sequences are MNHEY and SVGAGI. CDR3 DNA sequence: TGCGACAGCAGTTACTCAGGGGGCAATCAGCCCCAGCATTTT. This translates into CDSSYSGGNQPQHF.

In regard to this clonotype: This CDR3 fails to terminate in the conserved phenylalanine or tryptophan, so it likely reflects a read error. The limits of the CDR3 on the DNA are not certain, so only TCRdb's listed CDR3 is given. V usage is TRBV29-1 and J usage is TRBJ2-1; TRBD2 was called by the table and not checked on the DNA. The CDR3 totals 14 residues, both ends included. From germline, CDR1 is SQVTM and CDR2 ANQGSEA. This CDR3 is CSVTGGLGGGEHFS.

About this clonotype: Just one base apart from a much larger clone, this may be a read error. This chain links TRBV20-1 with TRBJ1-1, with 8 bases aligning to TRBD1. The CDR3 loop spans 14 amino acids. The V gene's germline CDR1 is DFQATT and CDR2 SNEGSKA (reference sequence). CDR3 sequence (DNA): TGCATTGCTAGAAGGGACAGGAGGAACACTGAAGCTTTCTTT. This translates into CIARRDRRNTEAFF.